These 24 T cell receptor beta chains were all obtained from the same sample, sequenced in a study of beta chain features in type 1 diabetes. Expressed TCRB transcripts were sequenced because the isolated RNA had all been reverse transcribed beforehand. Assay used: immunoSEQ multiplex PCR; TCRdb lists only in-frame clones, some missing. The table shows roughly 610,000 clones, with around a sixth occurring only once. Material for sequencing was naive CD4+ T cells from blood. Every receptor here comes from a man between 18 and 35 years old in good health.

This chain joins TRBV2 and TRBJ1-5, with D perhaps TRBD1 (6 bases). Germline assignment: CDR1 SNHLY and CDR2 FYNNEI. The CDR3 spans 13 residues. Trimming shortened V by 7 bases and J by 6 bases, and 13 bases separated the two germline ends. CDR3 bases: TGTGCCAGCAATCCGGGGGCAGGTCAGCCCCAGCATTTT. This codes for CASNPGAGQPQHF. The full variable domain, rest sourced from reference TRBV2 and TRBJ1-5, is EPEVTQTPSHQVTQMGQEVILRCVPISNHLYFYWYRQILGQKVEFLVSFYNNEISEKSEIFDDQFSVERPDGSNFTLKIRSTKLEDSAMYFCASNPGAGQPQHFGDGTRLSIL.

This clone was seen only a few times. V and J are TRBV11-1 and TRBJ2-2; no clear D. In germline, CDR1 is SGHAT, CDR2 FQDESV (reference sequence). This CDR3 has 16 amino acids. V was clipped by 5 bases and J by 0 bases, with 13 bases between them. CDR3 sequence reads: CASSPLRSPNTGELFF. The CDR3 DNA reads as TGTGCCAGCAGCCCATTGCGGTCCCCGAACACCGGGGAGCTGTTTTTT. The full variable domain, its missing parts supplied by reference TRBV11-1 and TRBJ2-2, is EAEVAQSPRYKITEKSQAVAFWCDPISGHATLYWYRQILGQGPELLVQFQDESVVDDSQLPKDRFSAERLKGVDSTLKIQPAELGDSAMYLCASSPLRSPNTGELFFGEGSRLTVL.

At least ten counts were recorded for this clone. The rearrangement links TRBV18 to TRBJ1-1, with 11 bases identical to TRBD1. V lost 3 bases and J lost 5; bases outside the gene matches: 5. Germline CDR1 is KGHSH and CDR2 is LQKENI. The CDR3 sequence is 15 residues long. The CDR3 reads CASSPGQGARTEAFF. The CDR3 nucleotides read TGTGCCAGCTCACCCGGACAGGGGGCAAGGACTGAAGCTTTCTTT.

The rearrangement uses TRBV7-8 and TRBJ1-5; D gene uncertain. Between the trimmed V and J ends, which lost 5 bases and 0 bases, there was a span of 14 bases. This CDR3 comprises 16 residues. Germline CDR1 reads SGHVS; CDR2 reads FQNEAQ. The CDR3 nucleotides read TGTGCCAGCAGCCCAAAGACGGACGGTAGCAATCAGCCCCAGCATTTT. It translates to CASSPKTDGSNQPQHF.

This clone showed up just a few times. Other DNA sequences in this sample translate to the same CDR3. V is TRBV14 and J is TRBJ1-1; D ambiguous. The CDR3 spans 13 residues. V was shortened by 2 bases and J by 0 bases, with 4 bases between the two germline ends. The V gene's germline CDR1 is SGHDN and CDR2 FVKESK. CDR3 sequence reads: CASSQQLNTEAFF. For the CDR3, the DNA is TGTGCCAGCAGCCAACAGCTGAACACTGAAGCTTTCTTT. Supplemented by reference TRBV14 and TRBJ1-1, the full variable domain reads EAGVTQFPSHSVIEKGQTVTLRCDPISGHDNLYWYRRVMGKEIKFLLHFVKESKQDESGMPNNRFLAERTGGTYSTLKVQPAELEDSGVYFCASSQQLNTEAFFGQGTRLTVV.

This chain connects TRBV27 to TRBJ1-1, with 7 bases matching TRBD1. There are 17 residues in the CDR3. From germline, CDR1 is MNHEY and CDR2 SMNVEV (reference sequence). Trimming at V came to 8 bases and at J to 1 base, leaving 16 bases not matched to a gene. The CDR3 loop is CASPPTGTLGWNTEAFF. Here the CDR3 DNA reads TGTGCCAGCCCTCCGACAGGGACGTTAGGCTGGAACACTGAAGCTTTCTTT.

The chain recombines TRBV4-2 with TRBJ1-5; 10 positions match TRBD1. The junction had 8 bases not matched to a gene; V was cut back by 0 bases and J by 15 bases. The CDR3 spans 14 residues. In germline, CDR1 is LGHNA, CDR2 YNFKEQ. The CDR3 loop reads CASSQDAGQGIVHF. The CDR3 bases are TGTGCCAGCAGCCAAGATGCGGGACAGGGGATCGTGCATTTT.

This clone has more than one count but fewer than ten. V gene TRBV20-1 combines with J gene TRBJ2-1, with 7 bases matching TRBD1. J gave up 7 bases and V 7 bases, and 4 bases lay outside the gene matches. Germline CDR1 DFQATT, CDR2 SNEGSKA (reference sequence). This CDR3 has 11 residues. The CDR3 here is CSGQGKNEQFF. The DNA for the CDR3 is TGCAGTGGACAGGGTAAGAATGAGCAGTTCTTC.

The table lists this clone with a few counts. The same CDR3 also results from other DNA sequences found in this sample. The chain employs TRBV29-1 and TRBJ1-1; D gene ambiguous. This CDR3 region has 11 residues. Germline CDR1 reads SQVTM; CDR2 reads ANQGSEA. Trimming took off 4 bases at V and 5 bases at J, with 8 bases between the two ends. The CDR3 DNA is TGCAGCGTTGTTGGCGGGACTGAAGCTTTCTTT. This encodes CSVVGGTEAFF.

This sequence joins TRBV9 and TRBJ2-1, with TRBD2 matching over 14 bases. The CDR3 contains 19 residues. Germline assignment: CDR1 SGDLS and CDR2 YYNGEE. Trimming removed 0 bases from V and 5 bases from J; junction bases left unmatched: 10. The CDR3: CASSVGRTSGRQIDNEQFF. In nucleotides, the CDR3 is TGTGCCAGCAGCGTAGGACGGACTAGCGGGAGGCAAATCGACAATGAGCAGTTCTTC.

The chain combines TRBV4-1 with TRBJ2-5; weak D call: TRBD1 (6 bases). V lost 4 bases, J lost 2 bases, and 14 bases lay in between. This CDR3 spans 15 amino acids. Looked up from germline, CDR1 is MGHRA and CDR2 is YSYEKL. This chain's CDR3 is CASSLAGTRQETQYF. The CDR3 region has the DNA TGCGCCAGCAGCCTTGCCGGGACACGGCAAGAGACCCAGTACTTC.

This clone was recorded a few times. The V gene is TRBV21-1, the J gene TRBJ2-7; no DNA check was done on the table's D call, TRBD1. TRBV21-1 corresponds to a pseudogene. CDR3 length equals 14 residues. The chain's CDR3 is CASSRGRKAYEQYF. DNA for the CDR3: TGTGCCAGCAGCAGGGGCAGAAAAGCCTACGAGCAGTACTTC.

A few counts support this clone. The gene calls are TRBV29-1 and TRBJ2-1; D not resolved. The CDR3 loop spans 11 amino acids. Trimming removed 5 bases at V and 7 bases at J, with 9 bases between. Germline-derived CDR1 and CDR2 are SQVTM and ANQGSEA. CDR3 protein: CSVHSGNEQFF. The CDR3 DNA reads as TGCAGCGTTCACAGTGGGAATGAGCAGTTCTTC.

This clone has only a few counts. The same CDR3 is also encoded by other DNA sequences in this sample. V usage is TRBV14 and J usage is TRBJ1-1; TRBD1 is a possible D gene (5 bases). This CDR3 comprises 13 residues. Between the trimmed V and J ends, which lost 6 bases and 5 bases, there was a span of 13 bases. Germline V lookup: CDR1 SGHDN, CDR2 FVKESK. The CDR3 is CASSQTRGTEAFF. The CDR3, as DNA: TGTGCCAGCAGTCAAACGCGGGGGACTGAAGCTTTCTTT.

The V and J genes are TRBV27 and TRBJ2-6; D gene unclear. Germline lookup yields CDR1 MNHEY and CDR2 SMNVEV (reference sequence). V lost 6 bases, J lost 4 bases, and 10 bases lay in between. The CDR3 sequence is 14 residues long. The DNA for the CDR3 is TGTGCCAGCAGACTGGGATCCGGGGCCAACGTCCTGACTTTC. Encoded protein: CASRLGSGANVLTF.

The J gene is TRBJ2-3, the V gene TRBV5-1; the match to TRBD2 covers 7 bases. This CDR3 is built from 16 residues. Germline lookup yields CDR1 SGHRS and CDR2 YFSETQ. J gave up 1 base and V 1 base, and 6 bases lay outside the gene matches. As DNA, the CDR3 is TGCGCCAGCAGCTTGAGCCCTAGCGGCCGCACAGATACGCAGTATTTT. Amino acid sequence: CASSLSPSGRTDTQYF.

A few counts support this clone. The chain links TRBV5-4 to TRBJ1-2; 7 nucleotides agree with TRBD1. Germline CDR1 is SGHNT and CDR2 is YYREEE (reference sequence). The CDR3 is made up of 15 amino acids. V lost 4 bases to trimming and J lost 4 bases; unmatched junction nucleotides: 10. The CDR3 loop is CASSRDSGSLYGYTF. The CDR3, as DNA: TGTGCCAGCAGCAGGGACAGTGGGTCCCTCTATGGCTACACCTTC.

The chain carries TRBV7-3 and TRBJ1-3; 8 bases are a match to TRBD1. With V trimmed by 5 bases and J by 0 bases, 3 bases remained unmatched. Germline V gene data show CDR1 as SGHTA and CDR2 as FQGTGA. This CDR3 comprises 15 residues. The CDR3 protein is CASSVDRASGNTIYF. CDR3 in DNA: TGTGCCAGCAGCGTGGACAGGGCCTCTGGAAACACCATATATTTT.

This clone was picked up a small number of times. The rearrangement uses TRBV11-1 and TRBJ2-7, with D unresolved. Germline loops: CDR1 SGHAT, CDR2 FQDESV (reference sequence). The CDR3 totals 15 residues. Trimming took 5 bases from V and 4 from J, leaving 18 bases between them. CDR3 region: CASSTSGVPRYEQYF. For the CDR3, the DNA is TGTGCCAGCAGCACCTCGGGTGTCCCGCGTTACGAGCAGTACTTC.

There are a few counts of this clone. The CDR3 DNA reads TGTGCCAGCAGCCCCAGGGGACTAGCGGGATCCTACAATGAGCAGTTCTTC. Its translation: CASSPRGLAGSYNEQFF. This chain connects TRBV7-3 to TRBJ2-1, with 13 positions matching TRBD2. This CDR3 comprises 17 residues. Looked up from germline, CDR1 is SGHTA and CDR2 is FQGTGA. Trimming at V came to 5 bases and at J to 1 base, leaving 5 bases not matched to a gene.

In this sample, this clone turned up a few times. This chain connects TRBV30 to TRBJ2-7; TRBD2 matches 14 bases. J lost 12 bases, V lost 0 bases, and 7 bases had no gene match. The germline gives CDR1 GTSNPN, CDR2 SVGIG (reference sequence). The CDR3 loop spans 14 amino acids. The CDR3 DNA is TGTGCCTGGAGTGTCGGACTAGCGGGGGGCAACTGGTACTTC. Translated: CAWSVGLAGGNWYF.

V and J are TRBV4-2 and TRBJ2-1; D is uncertain. CDR1 is LGHNA, CDR2 YNFKEQ, per germline. Trimming removed 2 bases from V and 7 bases from J, with 18 bases in between. The CDR3 is 16 amino acids. The CDR3 is CASSQPKLHTLNEQFF. CDR3 DNA sequence: TGTGCCAGCAGCCAACCAAAGCTACATACTTTAAATGAGCAGTTCTTC.

This clone was detected a few times. This rearrangement joins TRBV25-1 to TRBJ2-4; D might be TRBD1 (6 bases). CDR1 MGHDK and CDR2 SYGVNS come from the germline V gene. This CDR3 has 13 amino acids. Between the trimmed V and J ends, which lost 3 bases and 3 bases, there was a span of 6 bases. This chain's CDR3 is CASSDRGKNIQYF. As DNA, the CDR3 is TGTGCCAGCAGTGACAGGGGCAAAAACATTCAGTACTTC.

This clone was observed a handful of times. The V and J genes are TRBV6-5 and TRBJ2-5, with 10 bases lining up with TRBD2. CDR3 length: 15 amino acids. V shed 6 bases, J shed 4 bases, and the junction held 8 bases outside the gene matches. Germline CDR1 MNHEY, CDR2 SVGAGI. The chain's CDR3 is CASSKGTSVRETQYF. Written as DNA, the CDR3 is TGTGCCAGCAGCAAAGGGACTAGCGTGAGAGAGACCCAGTACTTC.